This T cell receptor beta chain was observed in a study of neurological immune-mediated disorders. This CDR3 is built from 15 residues. Germline CDR1 and CDR2: SGHKS and YYEKEE (reference sequence). With 1 base removed from V and 5 bases from J, the gap between germline ends came to 12 bases. The study drew its healthy controls from blood bank volunteers in Maryland, USA. The starting material, 2 million PBMCs stored at -80 C, gave rise to the unsorted libraries. Template-switch 5'RACE cDNA synthesis added a 10-nucleotide unique molecular identifier. TCRdb processed the 5' RACE reads anew with MiXCR; each CDR3 protein has one entry. The profile covers tens of thousands of distinct CDR3 sequences, with under 13% appearing a single time and more than 1.5% taken by the ten largest. This clonotype was observed many times.

The rearrangement uses TRBV5-5 and TRBJ2-2; maybe TRBD2 (6 bases). The receptor comes from a man in his forties in good health. Sequencing input: PBMCs. In DNA form, the CDR3 reads TGTGCCAGCAGCTTGACGGCTAGCGAGACCGGGGAGCTGTTTTTT. This encodes CASSLTASETGELFF.